This T cell receptor (beta chain) is drawn from a study of blood T cell repertoires in COVID-19. About the research overall: Sites across the United States, Italy and Spain contributed samples from acute and convalescent COVID-19. T cells, B-cell-depleted T cells, or PBMCs supplied cDNA or gDNA.

The length of the CDR3 is 15 residues. Germline trimming cut 7 bases from V and 1 base from J; bases unmatched to any gene: 6. CDR1 is LGHNA and CDR2 is YSLEER in the germline V gene. In the original workflow: Quantification of nucleated cells was approximated via reference gene primer amplification. Produced via immunoSEQ multiplex PCR; TCRdb's table is partial and in-frame only. Clone size and V and J calls were adopted from that table, with D and trimming inferred from the DNA. Seen here are fewer than 250,000 clones, 70% to 85% observed once, and the top ten hold approximately 1.9%. Sequences were obtained from peripheral blood. This TCR came from an elderly woman with acute or convalescent COVID-19. The rearrangement uses TRBV4-3 and TRBJ2-3, with 9 bases aligning to TRBD1. Written as DNA, the CDR3 is TGCGCCAGCAAACAGGGGGCTAGGGGCACAGATACGCAGTATTTT. The encoded protein is CASKQGARGTDTQYF.